Listed here are 26 T cell receptor beta chains from one sample, sequenced in a study of T-cell memory formation after mild COVID-19. TCRdb ran MiXCR on the 5' RACE reads and lists one entry per CDR3 protein. There are 400,000 or so distinct CDR3 sequences in the sample; 20% occur only once, and around 9.2% lies in the top ten. The source material was PBMCs or a T cell subset sorted from them (not recorded which). The receptor set was obtained from an adult woman who had mild COVID-19 (a few samples of this study predate the infection). Cell type and time point are not known.

The V call is TRBV11-3, the J call TRBJ2-5; D may correspond to TRBD1 or TRBD2 (5 bases each). Germline CDR1 is SGHNT and CDR2 is YENEEA. Trimming removed 1 base at V and 4 bases at J, with 13 bases between. The CDR3 consists of 15 residues. The CDR3 DNA reads as TGTGCCAGCAGCTTAGGGGGGAGTGGAGGAGAGACCCAGTACTTC. It is translated as CASSLGGSGGETQYF. Together with reference TRBV11-3 and TRBJ2-5, the CDR3 gives the full variable domain: EAGVVQSPRYKIIEKKQPVAFWCNPISGHNTLYWYLQNLGQGPELLIRYENEEAVDDSQLPKDRFSAERLKGVDSTLKIQPAELGDSAVYLCASSLGGSGGETQYFGPGTRLLVL.

This chain uses TRBV20-1 with TRBJ2-1, with a weak D call TRBD2 (6 bases). Germline lookup yields CDR1 DFQATT and CDR2 SNEGSKA (reference sequence). V lost 2 bases and J 8 bases, leaving 10 bases between the germline ends. The CDR3 has 12 residues. The chain's CDR3 is CSARRSGDEQFF. DNA of the CDR3: TGCAGTGCTAGACGGTCGGGAGATGAGCAGTTCTTC.

The V gene is TRBV9, the J gene TRBJ2-3, with D possibly being TRBD2 (6 bases). Deletions cut 0 bases from V and 4 bases from J, with 12 bases between. CDR1 and CDR2 (germline): SGDLS, YYNGEE. The CDR3 consists of 15 residues. CDR3 DNA: TGTGCCAGCAGCGTAGGGAATAGCGGTGCAGATACGCAGTATTTT. It yields the protein CASSVGNSGADTQYF.

This clonotype showed up just a few times. CDR3 in DNA: TGTGCCAGCAGCCCCCTAGCGGGGGGTTCGGATACGCAGTATTTT. Translation gives CASSPLAGGSDTQYF. The rearrangement joins TRBV7-3 to TRBJ2-3; 11 bases agree with TRBD2. CDR1 and CDR2 from the germline V gene are SGHTA and FQGTGA. This CDR3 spans 15 amino acids. J was trimmed by 6 bases and V by 5 bases; bases with no gene match: 7.

The V gene is TRBV25-1, the J gene TRBJ2-2; a weak D match, TRBD2 (6 bases). The CDR3 has 17 amino acids. Germline V gene lookup returns CDR1 MGHDK and CDR2 SYGVNS. Deletions cut 2 bases from V and 2 bases from J, with 15 bases between. Here the CDR3 reads CASSEAGTLINTGELFF. CDR3 in DNA: TGTGCCAGCAGTGAAGCCGGGACTTTAATCAACACCGGGGAGCTGTTTTTT.

The chain carries TRBV5-6 and TRBJ2-3; D may match TRBD1 or TRBD2 (6 bases each). Per germline, CDR1 SGHDT and CDR2 YYEEEE. The CDR3 is made up of 17 amino acids. With 1 base removed from V and 0 bases from J, the gap between germline ends came to 15 bases. The CDR3 nucleotides read TGTGCCAGCAGCTTGATTGGGGGGCTCGATAGCACAGATACGCAGTATTTT. As protein: CASSLIGGLDSTDTQYF.

J is TRBJ2-7 and V is TRBV10-3; 10 positions agree with TRBD1. CDR1 ENHRY and CDR2 SYGVKD come from the germline V gene. The trim removed 11 bases at V and 6 bases at J, leaving 4 bases unmatched. CDR3 length: 11 residues. DNA for the CDR3: TGTGCCGTGGGACAGGGGTTCGAGCAGTACTTC. As protein: CAVGQGFEQYF.

This clonotype was counted only a few times. This chain uses TRBV7-8 with TRBJ2-1; TRBD1 or TRBD2 may be the D gene (5 bases each). The CDR3 consists of 15 residues. Trimming took off 0 bases at V and 6 bases at J, with 12 bases between the two ends. The germline CDR1 and CDR2 sequences are SGHVS and FQNEAQ. The CDR3 spells CASSLAGDPFNEQFF. CDR3 DNA sequence: TGTGCCAGCAGCTTAGCTGGGGACCCCTTCAATGAGCAGTTCTTC. Based on the CDR3 plus reference TRBV7-8 and TRBJ2-1, the full variable domain is GAGVSQSPRYKVAKRGQDVALRCDPISGHVSLFWYQQALGQGPEFLTYFQNEAQLDKSGLPSDRFFAERPEGSVSTLKIQRTQQEDSAVYLCASSLAGDPFNEQFFGPGTRLTVL.

The V gene is TRBV20-1, the J gene TRBJ1-2, with a tentative D call TRBD1 (5 bases). The CDR3 is 16 residues long. Trimming removed 3 bases from V and 2 bases from J, with 19 bases in between. Per the germline V gene, CDR1 is DFQATT and CDR2 is SNEGSKA (reference sequence). CDR3 amino acids: CSASRGHGPRNYGYTF. The CDR3 DNA reads as TGCAGTGCTAGCCGAGGACACGGACCTCGGAACTATGGCTACACCTTC.

To note about this clonotype: A read error is possible here, since a much larger clone lies one base away. CDR3 sequence: CASRRQRMNTEAFF. As DNA, the CDR3 is TGTGCCAGCCGCCGTCAGCGTATGAACACTGAAGCTTTCTTT. The chain employs TRBV6-2 or TRBV6-3 and TRBJ1-1, with unresolved D. Deletions cut 8 bases from V and 0 bases from J, with 13 bases between. Per the germline V gene, CDR1 is MNHEY and CDR2 is SVGEGT. This CDR3 is built from 14 residues.

This clonotype was seen just once. The chain links TRBV20-1 to TRBJ1-2, with no clear D. V shed 1 base and J shed 4 bases, with 25 bases lying between them. Germline CDR1 and CDR2: DFQATT and SNEGSKA (reference sequence). The CDR3 is 18 residues long. The CDR3 region has the DNA TGCAGTGCTAGAGCTGGTCCGGCGGCGCCTACGTGGGTCTATGGCTACACCTTC. It is translated as CSARAGPAAPTWVYGYTF.

V usage is TRBV6-1 and J usage is TRBJ2-2, with TRBD2 matching over 8 bases. The ends lost 4 bases at V and 0 bases at J; junction bases unmatched: 10. The germline V gene encodes CDR1 MNHNS and CDR2 SASEGT. The CDR3 consists of 18 residues. The CDR3 is CASSATGVAGPNTGELFF. The CDR3 nucleotides read TGTGCCAGCAGTGCCACGGGGGTAGCGGGGCCGAACACCGGGGAGCTGTTTTTT.

This rearrangement joins TRBV6-1 to TRBJ1-1; TRBD1 matches at 7 bases. V lost 8 bases to trimming and J lost 0 bases; unmatched junction nucleotides: 6. The CDR3 spans 14 residues. Germline V CDR1 and CDR2: MNHNS, SASEGT. CDR3 protein: CASFEDRMNTEAFF. In nucleotides, the CDR3 is TGTGCCAGCTTTGAGGACAGGATGAACACTGAAGCTTTCTTT.

This clonotype was detected only a few times. V is TRBV5-1 and J is TRBJ2-2; D not certain. This CDR3 region has 15 residues. V lost 2 bases to trimming and J lost 0 bases, with 8 bases between them. Germline V lookup: CDR1 SGHRS, CDR2 YFSETQ. The CDR3 DNA sequence: TGCGCCAGCAGCTTTTTTGATTCGAACACCGGGGAGCTGTTTTTT. Amino acid sequence: CASSFFDSNTGELFF.

The chain carries TRBV20-1 and TRBJ1-4; 8 bases are shared with TRBD1. This CDR3 has 14 amino acids. Germline CDR1 is DFQATT and CDR2 is SNEGSKA (reference sequence). V gave up 1 base and J gave up 6 bases; unmatched junction bases: 4. The CDR3 DNA follows: TGCAGTGCTAGAGTCGACAGGGGAGATGAAAAACTGTTTTTT. Translating gives CSARVDRGDEKLFF.

The gene calls are TRBV5-1 and TRBJ2-3, with TRBD2 matching over 8 bases. From germline, CDR1 is SGHRS and CDR2 YFSETQ. The CDR3 loop spans 16 amino acids. The V and J ends lost 1 base and 0 bases, in that order; junction bases with no gene match: 4. Here the CDR3 DNA reads TGCGCCAGCAGCTTGACTAGCGGTCTTAGCACAGATACGCAGTATTTT. It translates to CASSLTSGLSTDTQYF. The whole variable domain, remainder taken from reference TRBV5-1 and TRBJ2-3, is KAGVTQTPRYLIKTRGQQVTLSCSPISGHRSVSWYQQTPGQGLQFLFEYFSETQRNKGNFPGRFSGRQFSNSRSEMNVSTLELGDSALYLCASSLTSGLSTDTQYFGPGTRLTVL.

This clonotype was recorded a few times. This chain joins TRBV20-1 and TRBJ2-2, with a possible D match to TRBD2 (5 bases). Deletions cut 6 bases from V and 5 bases from J, with 13 bases between. The germline V gene encodes CDR1 DFQATT and CDR2 SNEGSKA (reference sequence). The CDR3 covers 13 residues. The CDR3 DNA reads as TGCAGTGCCCCAGGTCGCGGGACCGGGGAGCTGTTTTTT. Encoded protein: CSAPGRGTGELFF.

This clonotype was detected a few times. The CDR3 sequence is CSVFTGLTPYNEQFF. Here the CDR3 DNA reads TGCAGCGTCTTCACAGGGTTGACCCCCTACAATGAGCAGTTCTTC. V is TRBV29-1 and J is TRBJ2-1, with D possibly TRBD1 on 6 matching bases. From germline, CDR1 is SQVTM and CDR2 ANQGSEA. Trimming cost V 6 bases and J 2 bases, with 17 bases left between them. The CDR3 runs 15 residues.

This sequence joins TRBV30 and TRBJ1-1; no definite D call. V was cut by 1 base and J by 11 bases, with 11 bases left in between. Looked up from germline, CDR1 is GTSNPN and CDR2 is SVGIG (reference sequence). CDR3 length: 11 residues. CDR3 nucleotides: TGTGCCTGGAGTGAATCGGCGGGGGCTTTCTTT. Amino acids: CAWSESAGAFF.

This clonotype has a count of ten or more. J is TRBJ2-7 and V is TRBV12-3 or TRBV12-4; 10 nucleotides line up with TRBD2. The CDR3 has 16 amino acids. The V segment lost 5 bases and the J segment 0 bases; nucleotides outside the gene matches: 7. The CDR3: CASSPRGLANSYEQYF. In nucleotides, the CDR3 is TGTGCCAGCAGTCCAAGGGGACTAGCGAACTCCTACGAGCAGTACTTC.

This chain links TRBV12-3 or TRBV12-4 with TRBJ2-7, with a possible D match to TRBD1 (5 bases). Deletions cut 3 bases from V and 2 bases from J, with 11 bases between. The CDR3 extends over 14 amino acids. The DNA of the CDR3 is TGTGCCAGCAGTTTTGGGGCCGGCGCCTACGAGCAGTACTTC. This encodes CASSFGAGAYEQYF.

A few counts support this clonotype. The chain links TRBV29-1 to TRBJ2-7; 8 nucleotides match TRBD1. Germline CDR1 reads SQVTM; CDR2 reads ANQGSEA. The CDR3 covers 14 residues. Trimming removed 5 bases from V and 3 bases from J; junction bases left unmatched: 9. The CDR3 sequence is CSVKPGGTSYEQYF. The CDR3 nucleotides read TGCAGCGTTAAGCCAGGGGGCACGAGCTACGAGCAGTACTTC.

The rearrangement joins TRBV20-1 to TRBJ2-7; 7 bases are a match to TRBD1. V gave up 6 bases and J gave up 3 bases; unmatched junction bases: 5. The CDR3 is made up of 12 amino acids. CDR1 and CDR2 (germline): DFQATT, SNEGSKA (reference sequence). CDR3 protein: CSASRGIYEQYF. The DNA for the CDR3 is TGCAGTGCATCCAGGGGGATCTACGAGCAGTACTTC.

V usage is TRBV20-1 and J usage is TRBJ1-1; tentatively, D is TRBD1 (6 bases). Trimming shortened V by 5 bases and J by 3 bases, and 13 bases separated the two germline ends. Germline lookup yields CDR1 DFQATT and CDR2 SNEGSKA (reference sequence). The length of the CDR3 is 13 residues. The CDR3 DNA sequence: TGCAGTGCTCGGGCGGGGGGCGACACTGAAGCTTTCTTT. As protein: CSARAGGDTEAFF.

V usage is TRBV12-3 or TRBV12-4 and J usage is TRBJ1-1; D is unresolved. V was shortened by 6 bases and J by 4 bases, with 12 bases between the two germline ends. CDR3 length: 13 residues. CDR3 nucleotides: TGTGCCAGCAGCCTTGGTTGGAGCACTGAAGCTTTCTTT. It encodes CASSLGWSTEAFF.

The chain uses TRBV7-9 and TRBJ2-7; 9 nucleotides agree with TRBD2. From germline, CDR1 is SEHNR and CDR2 FQNEAQ (reference sequence). The CDR3 loop spans 13 amino acids. V was pared by 8 bases and J by 1 base, with 3 bases of the junction left unmatched. This CDR3 is CASLSGGSYEQYF. CDR3 DNA sequence: TGTGCCAGCTTGAGCGGGGGGTCCTACGAGCAGTACTTC.